This TCR beta chain comes out of a study of cytomegalovirus exposure and HLA in healthy donors. About the research overall: The 120 validation repertoires were reported in a later analysis to have been generated on the same platform as the roughly 720 first-cohort repertoires.

Whole-study findings and limits: The listing of fewer than 200 TCR beta chains classed them as cytomegalovirus-associated. Per published reports, the classifier diagnosed cytomegalovirus status with high specificity and sensitivity. Three chains linked to CMV were shown in vitro to be specific for CMV antigens.

Germline CDR1 and CDR2: SGHAT and FQNNGV. The length of the CDR3 is 13 residues. V lost 2 bases and J lost 18; bases outside the gene matches: 9. Generated by immunoSEQ multiplex PCR, the TCRdb table keeps only in-frame clones and is missing some. The table records more than 90,000 clones, about 85% of them present only once. In the case of this clone: The antigen is unknown.

This chain uses TRBV11-2 with TRBJ1-6; 8 positions match TRBD1. The sample comprised PBMCs. The sequence derives from a young man in good health and CMV-seropositive. The CDR3 nucleotides are TGTGCCAGCAGCTTATTGGGACAGGACGTCGGCCACTTT. Amino acids: CASSLLGQDVGHF.